What follows are 3 T cell receptor beta chains derived from one specimen sequenced in a study of tumor-infiltrating lymphocytes in primary liver carcinoma. For blood RNA, unsorted whole blood served as the source, and germline DNA was extracted too. The template, roughly 0.45 ug total RNA, yielded TCR beta cDNA made with a constant-region primer. Investigators got TCR beta libraries out of three nested multiplex PCR rounds, done with slightly modified ARM-PCR. TRBV1-TRBV30 forward primers paired with a C-beta reverse primer were used in the first two PCR rounds, which ran approximately 10 cycles each. TCRdb itself ran the multiplex PCR reads through MiXCR, one entry per CDR3 protein. Of 300,000 to 350,000 distinct CDR3 sequences in the sample, approximately 64% are singletons; the top ten hold about 6.5%. The sample consisted of peripheral blood. These receptors were collected from a man in his forties with primary liver carcinoma and hepatitis B virus infection.

With regard to this clonotype: Being one base from a much bigger clone, this may be a read error. The chain employs TRBV29-1 and TRBJ2-7; D unresolved. Germline V CDR1 and CDR2: SQVTM, ANQGSEA. CDR3 length equals 13 residues. The germline V and J ends were trimmed by 1 base and 4 bases, with 11 bases remaining between them. CDR3 amino acids: CSVEVPDQYEQYF. The CDR3 DNA follows: TGCAGCGTTGAAGTTCCGGATCAGTACGAGCAGTACTTC.

Of note for this clonotype: Relative to the germline gene, one junction end is altered; a read error may explain this. The J gene is TRBJ2-5, the V gene TRBV12-3 or TRBV12-4, with D maybe TRBD2 (5 bases). The CDR3 consists of 16 residues. CDR3 loop: CASSLRPADLQESQYF. For the CDR3, the DNA is TGTGCCAGCAGTTTAAGACCAGCGGACCTCCAAGAGAGCCAGTACTTC.

This clonotype has ten or more counts. This rearrangement joins TRBV6-5 to TRBJ1-3; D unclear. Germline V gene data show CDR1 as MNHEY and CDR2 as SVGAGI. Trimming stripped 2 bases from V and 0 bases from J, with 8 bases between. The CDR3 totals 15 residues. CDR3 DNA sequence: TGTGCCAGCAGTTACACCCAGGCCTCTGGAAACACCATATATTTT. Amino acid sequence: CASSYTQASGNTIYF.